This T cell receptor beta chain was captured by sequencing in a study of blood T cells in healthy people across ages. Deletions cut 6 bases from V and 6 bases from J, with 18 bases between. Germline CDR1 is MNHEY and CDR2 is SVGAGI. CDR3 size: 14 residues. For the second PCR, which ran for roughly 6 to 11 cycles, a sample-barcoded 5' primer and a J-beta primer mix were used. Each CDR3 protein gets one entry after TCRdb re-called the 5' RACE reads with MiXCR. The data show around 1.5 million distinct CDR3 sequences, 42% seen once. The chain links TRBV6-5 to TRBJ2-7; the D gene is possibly TRBD1 (6 bases). This TCR came from a woman aged 18-30 years in good health. The specimen was blood. CDR3 protein: CASRGSGVTGEQYF. CDR3 sequence (DNA): TGTGCCAGCAGGGGGTCAGGGGTGACGGGCGAGCAGTACTTC.